This T cell receptor beta chain was documented in a study of long-term antiretroviral therapy in people with HIV. Study as a whole: Collection dates of the earliest samples fall about a decade before the 2015 immediate-ART recommendation. Study results and caveats: The repertoire was dominated at all time points by clones expanded before ART.

This clone was found a few times. What it binds is unknown. The libraries were made with immunoSEQ v3.0 at survey level. The protocol was immunoSEQ multiplex PCR, while the TCRdb copy is restricted to in-frame clones and leaves out a portion. This sample yields about 34,000 clones, of which 94% are seen a single time; 3% to 4% belongs to the top ten. The CDR3 is made up of 15 amino acids. The V gene lost 3 bases and the J gene lost 3 bases, with 14 bases spanning the gap. Germline CDR1 reads KGHSH; CDR2 reads LQKENI. Only United States sites treated participants with HIV. Sequences were derived from unsorted PBMCs, sampled 5 to 5.5 years after starting antiretroviral therapy. The receptor's source is a woman between 45 and 65 years old with HIV. This chain uses TRBV18 with TRBJ1-1; D unresolved. The CDR3 reads CASSPNPTADTEAFF. Here the CDR3 DNA reads TGTGCCAGCTCACCGAACCCAACAGCGGACACTGAAGCTTTCTTT.